The rows below give T cell receptor beta chains drawn from one sample of a study of T cell responses to AZD1222 COVID-19 vaccine. This table comes from immunoSEQ multiplex PCR, and its TCRdb copy is limited to in-frame clones, with some not included. The sample lists 98,000 or so clones; roughly 84% were seen once. The sequenced sample was peripheral blood, obtained on day 0 of AZD1222 vaccination. These receptors were obtained from an adult in good health. Both conserved end residues are part of each CDR3. D genes are given only for firm matches. Clone size, where shown, is once, few, many, or a class for clones that have expanded.

d_call j_call v_call clone_size cdr3_nt cdr3_aa
TRBD1 TRBJ1-1 TRBV30 NA TGTGCCTGGACCAATGGGAGACACGGGACAGGTCTCAGGACTGAAGCTTTCTTT CAWTNGRHGTGLRTEAFF
NA TRBJ1-2 TRBV2 NA TGTGCCAGCAGTGAAGACGGGGGGCTCGGCTACACCTTC CASSEDGGLGYTF
NA TRBJ1-3 TRBV7-9 NA TGTGCCAGCAGCTTACAGGTCGTCTCTGGAAACACCATATATTTT CASSLQVVSGNTIYF
NA TRBJ1-1 TRBV4-3 NA TGCGCCAGCAGCCAAGGGGGGCCTTTTGAGGGGAACACTGAAGCTTTCTTT CASSQGGPFEGNTEAFF
TRBD1 TRBJ1-2 TRBV6-5 NA TGTGCCAGCAGTTACACAACCGGGACAGGCCTTTATGGCTACACCTTC CASSYTTGTGLYGYTF
NA TRBJ1-6 TRBV27 NA TGTGCCAGCAGTTTAACGGCAGGGGTAGGGTTTTTTGATTCACCCCTCCACTTT CASSLTAGVGFFDSPLHF
TRBD2 TRBJ2-3 TRBV28 NA TGTGCCAGCAGTATCACCCAAGTTAGCGGGGGAAGCACAGATACGCAGTATTTT CASSITQVSGGSTDTQYF
TRBD1 TRBJ1-2 TRBV13 NA TGTGCCAGCAGCAACAGAGGGACAGGGGATTCTTATGGCTACACCTTC CASSNRGTGDSYGYTF
NA TRBJ1-2 TRBV5-4 NA TGTGCCAGCAGCTTGAGCAGGGGATATGCCCTTGGCTACACCTTC CASSLSRGYALGYTF
TRBD2 TRBJ2-7 TRBV10-1 NA TGCGCCAGCAGTGAGTCCAGACTAGCGGGGGCCAACTCGGACGAGCAGTACTTC CASSESRLAGANSDEQYF
NA TRBJ2-1 TRBV9 NA TGTGCCAGCGGGTCATACAATGAGCAGTTCTTC CASGSYNEQFF
NA TRBJ2-3 TRBV7-3 NA TGTGCCAGCAGCCAGAACAGGGTCAGCACAGATACGCAGTATTTT CASSQNRVSTDTQYF
NA TRBJ2-5 TRBV19 NA TGTGCCAGTAGGCGGGGCTCCGGGACGGGAGAGACCCAGTACTTC CASRRGSGTGETQYF
NA TRBJ1-2 TRBV12-3/TRBV12-4 NA TGTGCCAGCAGTTTCAGGGATGGCTACACCTTC CASSFRDGYTF
TRBD1 TRBJ1-2 TRBV28 NA TGTGCCAGCAGTCCGCCGGGACAGGGGGCGAACTATGGCTACACCTTC CASSPPGQGANYGYTF
NA TRBJ2-6 TRBV7-2 NA TGTGCCAGCAGCTTAGCGTCCTCTGGGGCCAACGTCCTGACTTTC CASSLASSGANVLTF
NA TRBJ1-1 TRBV19 NA TGTGCCAGTAGTATGCAGGGAAGGAACACTGAAGCTTTCTTT CASSMQGRNTEAFF
NA TRBJ1-2 TRBV11-2 NA TGTGCCAGCAGCTTAGATATAAACGGGTATGGCTACACCTTC CASSLDINGYGYTF
NA TRBJ1-2 TRBV3-1/TRBV3-2 NA TGTGCCAGCAGCCCAACCTACGGGACTGCCTATGGCTACACCTTC CASSPTYGTAYGYTF
NA TRBJ1-2 TRBV30 NA TGTGCCTGGAGTCAGGGCAACTATGGCTACACCTTC CAWSQGNYGYTF
NA TRBJ1-1 TRBV18 NA TGTGCCAGCTCGCCACTCCTTGGGGGGGACACTGAAGCTTTCTTT CASSPLLGGDTEAFF
NA TRBJ1-4 TRBV7-2 NA TGTGCCAGCAGCTTAGGGGCGGGGGAATCGGGTGAAAAACTGTTTTTT CASSLGAGESGEKLFF
NA TRBJ2-7 TRBV29-1 NA TGCAGCGTTGTCGCCGTCGGCGGTAACTACGAGCAGTACTTC CSVVAVGGNYEQYF
NA TRBJ1-4 TRBV7-8 NA TGTGCCAGCAGCTTAGATGTAGGGGCGGGGGGAAAACTGTTTTTT CASSLDVGAGGKLFF
NA TRBJ1-6 TRBV30 NA TGTGCCTCCTCAGGGGAAGGGTCACCCCTCCACTTT CASSGEGSPLHF
TRBD1 TRBJ1-5 TRBV6-5 NA TGTGCCAGCAGTAAAAGGACAGGGGGTCAGCCCCAGCATTTT CASSKRTGGQPQHF
TRBD1 TRBJ1-4 TRBV19 once TGTGCCAGTAGCCCCAAGGACAGGGGTGCAACTAATGAAAAACTGTTTTTT CASSPKDRGATNEKLFF
NA TRBJ1-4 TRBV7-9 NA TGTGCCAGCAGCCCCCGGGACTTAGTCAAAAAACTGTTTTTT CASSPRDLVKKLFF
NA TRBJ2-5 TRBV18 once TGTGCCAGCTCACCTCCCTCCCTAATTCAAGAGACCCAGTACTTC CASSPPSLIQETQYF
NA TRBJ1-3 TRBV3-1/TRBV3-2 NA TGTGCCAGCAGCCAAGCCTACAGGGAGTCTGGAAACACCATATATTTT CASSQAYRESGNTIYF
NA TRBJ1-1 TRBV13 NA TGTGCCAGCAGCTTAGTCCCTAAGACAGGAGCCATGAACACTGAAGCTTTCTTT CASSLVPKTGAMNTEAFF